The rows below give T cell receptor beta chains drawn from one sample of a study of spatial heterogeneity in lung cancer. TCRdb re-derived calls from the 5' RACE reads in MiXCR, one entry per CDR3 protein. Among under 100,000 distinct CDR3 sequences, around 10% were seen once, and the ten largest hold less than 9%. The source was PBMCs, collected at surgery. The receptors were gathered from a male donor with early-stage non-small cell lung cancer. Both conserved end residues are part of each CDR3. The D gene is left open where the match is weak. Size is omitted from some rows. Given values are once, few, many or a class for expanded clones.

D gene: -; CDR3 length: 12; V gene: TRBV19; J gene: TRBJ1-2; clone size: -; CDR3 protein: CAISDTAYGYTF; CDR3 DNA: TGTGCCATCTCAGACACGGCCTATGGCTACACCTTC
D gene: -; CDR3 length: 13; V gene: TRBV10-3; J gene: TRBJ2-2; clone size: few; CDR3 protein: CAISGNRDRELFF; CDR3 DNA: TGTGCCATCAGTGGGAACAGGGACAGGGAGCTGTTTTTT
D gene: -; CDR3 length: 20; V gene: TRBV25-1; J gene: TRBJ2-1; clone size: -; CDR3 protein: CASSPLTGRGPPSGYNEQFF; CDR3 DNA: TGTGCCAGCAGTCCCCTTACGGGACGTGGACCCCCGAGTGGGTACAATGAGCAGTTCTTC
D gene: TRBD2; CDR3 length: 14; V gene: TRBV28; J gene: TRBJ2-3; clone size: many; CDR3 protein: CASSRGLIADTQYF; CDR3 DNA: TGTGCCAGCAGCCGGGGACTAATTGCAGATACGCAGTATTTT
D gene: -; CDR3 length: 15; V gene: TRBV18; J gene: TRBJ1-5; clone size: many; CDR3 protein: CASSPDGIDNQPQHF; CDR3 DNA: TGTGCCAGCTCACCAGATGGCATAGACAATCAGCCCCAGCATTTT
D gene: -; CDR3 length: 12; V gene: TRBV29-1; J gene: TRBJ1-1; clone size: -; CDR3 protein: CSVGQADTEAFF; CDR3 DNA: TGCAGCGTTGGGCAGGCGGACACTGAAGCTTTCTTT
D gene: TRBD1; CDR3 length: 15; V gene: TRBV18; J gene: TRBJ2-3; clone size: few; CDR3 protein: CASSPRQGTPDTQYF; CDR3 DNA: TGTGCCAGCTCCCCTCGACAGGGGACGCCAGATACGCAGTATTTT
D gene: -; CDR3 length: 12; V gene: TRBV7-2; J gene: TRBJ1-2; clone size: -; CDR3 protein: CASSLFGYGYTF; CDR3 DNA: TGTGCCAGCAGCTTGTTCGGCTATGGCTACACCTTC
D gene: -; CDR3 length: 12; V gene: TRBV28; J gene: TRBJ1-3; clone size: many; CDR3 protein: CASSLTGNTIYF; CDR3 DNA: TGTGCCAGCAGTCTTACTGGAAACACCATATATTTT
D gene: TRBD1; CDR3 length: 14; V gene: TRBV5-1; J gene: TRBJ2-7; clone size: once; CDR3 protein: CASSVTGGSGEQYF; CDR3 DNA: TGCGCCAGCAGCGTCACAGGGGGCTCTGGCGAGCAGTACTTC
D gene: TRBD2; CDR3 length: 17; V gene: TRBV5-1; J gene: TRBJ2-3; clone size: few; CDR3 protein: CASNSGQRSASTDTQYF; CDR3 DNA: TGCGCCAGCAATAGCGGGCAGCGGTCAGCTAGCACAGATACGCAGTATTTT
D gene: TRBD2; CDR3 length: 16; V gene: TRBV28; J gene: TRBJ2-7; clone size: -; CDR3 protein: CASSSTRTGGSYEQYF; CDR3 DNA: TGTGCCAGCAGTTCCACTCGGACGGGAGGATCCTACGAGCAGTACTTC
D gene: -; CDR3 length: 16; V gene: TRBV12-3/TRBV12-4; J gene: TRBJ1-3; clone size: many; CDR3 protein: CASSPHRPFSGNTIYF; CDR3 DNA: TGTGCCAGCAGTCCACACAGGCCTTTCTCTGGAAACACCATATATTTT
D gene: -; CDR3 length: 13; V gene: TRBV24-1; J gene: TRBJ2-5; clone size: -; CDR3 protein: CATSDHSRESQYF; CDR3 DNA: TGTGCCACCAGTGACCACTCCCGGGAATCCCAGTACTTC
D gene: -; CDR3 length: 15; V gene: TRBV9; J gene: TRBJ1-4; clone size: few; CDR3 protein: CASSSKPGGNEKLFF; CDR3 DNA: TGTGCCAGCAGTTCTAAGCCCGGAGGGAATGAAAAACTGTTTTTT
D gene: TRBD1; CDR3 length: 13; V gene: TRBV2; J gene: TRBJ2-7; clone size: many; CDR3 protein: CASRADRGYEQYF; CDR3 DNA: TGTGCCAGCAGAGCGGACAGGGGATACGAGCAGTACTTC
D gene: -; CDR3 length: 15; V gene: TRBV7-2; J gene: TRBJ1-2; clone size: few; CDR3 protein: CASSLAGQANYGYTF; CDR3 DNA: TGTGCCAGCAGCTTAGCGGGCCAAGCTAACTATGGCTACACCTTC
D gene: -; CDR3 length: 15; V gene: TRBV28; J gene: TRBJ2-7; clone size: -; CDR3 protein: CASSFGRQGTYEQYF; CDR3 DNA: TGTGCCAGCAGTTTCGGCCGTCAGGGGACCTACGAGCAGTACTTC
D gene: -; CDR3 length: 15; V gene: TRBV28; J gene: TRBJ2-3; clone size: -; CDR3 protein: CASSFGSLGTDTQYF; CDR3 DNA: TGTGCCAGCAGTTTCGGATCTTTGGGGACAGATACGCAGTATTTT
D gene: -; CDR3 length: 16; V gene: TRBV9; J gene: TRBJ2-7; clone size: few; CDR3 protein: CASSRHPGMFSYEQYF; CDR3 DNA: TGTGCCAGCAGCCGACACCCCGGGATGTTCTCCTACGAGCAGTACTTC
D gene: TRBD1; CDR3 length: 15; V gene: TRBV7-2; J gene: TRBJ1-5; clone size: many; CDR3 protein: CASSTRTGSNQPQHF; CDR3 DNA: TGTGCCAGCAGCACAAGGACAGGTAGCAATCAGCCCCAGCATTTT
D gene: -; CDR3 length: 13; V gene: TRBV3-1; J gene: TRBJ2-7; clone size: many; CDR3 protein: CASSQVPALEQYF; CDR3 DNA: TGTGCCAGCAGCCAAGTCCCAGCCCTCGAGCAGTACTTC
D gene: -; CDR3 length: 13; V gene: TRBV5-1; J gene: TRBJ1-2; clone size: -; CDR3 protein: CASSLEGRNGYTF; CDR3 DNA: TGCGCCAGCAGCCTGGAGGGGCGAAATGGCTACACCTTC
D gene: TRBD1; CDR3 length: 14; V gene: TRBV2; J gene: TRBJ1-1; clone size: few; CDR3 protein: CASSKTGFTTEAFF; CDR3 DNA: TGTGCCAGCAGCAAGACAGGGTTCACTACTGAAGCTTTCTTT
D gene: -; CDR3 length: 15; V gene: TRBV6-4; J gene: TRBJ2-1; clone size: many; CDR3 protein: CASSVQRSTYNEQFF; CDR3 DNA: TGTGCCAGCAGTGTTCAAAGATCGACCTACAATGAGCAGTTCTTC
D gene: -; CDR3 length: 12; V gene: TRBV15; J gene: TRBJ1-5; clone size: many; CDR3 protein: CATSRRNQPQHF; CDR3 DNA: TGTGCCACCAGCAGGAGAAATCAGCCCCAGCATTTT
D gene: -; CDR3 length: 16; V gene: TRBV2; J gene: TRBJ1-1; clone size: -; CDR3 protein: CASSEVWGKRDTEAFF; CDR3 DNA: TGTGCCAGCAGTGAAGTCTGGGGGAAAAGGGACACTGAAGCTTTCTTT